These 3 T cell receptor beta chains came from one sample sequenced in a study of shared clonotypes between healthy human individuals. Naive CD8 populations comprised CD45RO-negative cells positively selected for CCR7, excluding terminally differentiated effector memory CD45RA+ cells. Repertoires were generated with immunoSEQ multiplex PCR, while TCRdb's copy carries only in-frame clones and drops some. The data show about 2 million clones, with 85% to 95% seen just once and 1.2% held by the top ten. The sequencing sample was made of naive CD8+ T cells sorted from blood. The receptors come from a man younger than 35 in good health.

V usage is TRBV29-1 and J usage is TRBJ2-1; 10 bases are a match to TRBD2. Trimming cost V 4 bases and J 3 bases; bases outside gene matches: 3. The germline V gene encodes CDR1 SQVTM and CDR2 ANQGSEA. CDR3 size: 14 residues. CDR3 in DNA: TGCAGCGTTGGGGGGACTAGCGTCTACAATGAGCAGTTCTTC. Protein sequence: CSVGGTSVYNEQFF.

There are a few counts of this clone. Other DNA sequences from this sample encode an identical CDR3 as well. The gene calls are TRBV27 and TRBJ1-1, with no clear D. Germline V gene data show CDR1 as MNHEY and CDR2 as SMNVEV (reference sequence). This CDR3 has 13 residues. Trimming removed 2 bases at V and 1 base at J, with 5 bases between. CDR3 coding DNA: TGTGCCAGCAGTTTAACGAGGAACACTGAAGCTTTCTTT. Its protein product is CASSLTRNTEAFF.

The CDR3 DNA is TGCAGCGGGGACCCAACAAAACCCACAGATACGCAGTATTTT. Protein product: CSGDPTKPTDTQYF. This chain joins TRBV29-1 and TRBJ2-3, with D perhaps assigned TRBD1 or TRBD2 (5 bases each). V gave up 7 bases and J gave up 2 bases, with 16 bases separating them. The CDR3 sequence is 14 residues long. In germline, CDR1 is SQVTM, CDR2 ANQGSEA.